These 24 T cell receptor beta chains were sequenced from one sample in a study of shared clonotypes between healthy human individuals. Sequenced by immunoSEQ multiplex PCR; TCRdb stores in-frame clones only, minus some. The table records roughly 2,000,000 clones, just under 95% of them present only once. Terminally differentiated effector memory CD45RA+ cells were excluded by CCR7 positive selection of CD45RO-negative cells. The specimen was naive CD8+ T cells from PBMCs. The source of these receptors is a man younger than 35 in good health. Some clones in this sample may be carry-over from other donors' samples.

V and J are TRBV5-8 and TRBJ1-5, with 8 bases identical to TRBD1. J was trimmed by 12 bases and V by 3 bases; bases with no gene match: 8. The germline V gene has CDR1 SGHTS and CDR2 YDEGEE. The length of the CDR3 is 13 residues. CDR3 DNA: TGTGCCAGCAGCTGGACAGGGCCCAAGGACCAGCATTTT. Translation gives CASSWTGPKDQHF.

This rearrangement joins TRBV7-9 to TRBJ2-1; TRBD1 matches 11 bases. With V trimmed by 8 bases and J by 10 bases, 16 bases remained unmatched. The length of the CDR3 is 16 residues. Germline CDR1 and CDR2: SEHNR and FQNEAQ (reference sequence). CDR3 protein: CASADGQGASIGEQFF. In DNA, the CDR3 is TGTGCCAGCGCCGATGGACAGGGGGCCTCGATTGGGGAGCAGTTCTTC.

The chain recombines TRBV11-2 with TRBJ2-7; 7 nucleotides match TRBD1. The V and J ends lost 5 bases and 0 bases, in that order; junction bases with no gene match: 10. CDR1 and CDR2 from the germline V gene are SGHAT and FQNNGV. The CDR3 runs to 16 residues. The CDR3 DNA reads TGTGCCAGCAGCCGTGCAAAAGGGGACAGCTCCTACGAGCAGTACTTC. This codes for CASSRAKGDSSYEQYF. The full variable domain, in which reference TRBV11-2 and TRBJ2-7 provide the parts outside the CDR3, is EAGVAQSPRYKIIEKRQSVAFWCNPISGHATLYWYQQILGQGPKLLIQFQNNGVVDDSQLPKDRFSAERLKGVDSTLKIQPAKLEDSAVYLCASSRAKGDSSYEQYFGPGTRLTVT.

The chain recombines TRBV16 with TRBJ1-2; no definite D call. The length of the CDR3 is 17 residues. Germline V gene data show CDR1 as KGHSY and CDR2 as FQNENV. Trimming took off 5 bases at V and 8 bases at J, with 27 bases between the two ends. As DNA, the CDR3 is TGTGCCAGCAGCTCCTCCCGGCAGATGAATAGTCGGGAGGGCTACACCTTC. Translating gives CASSSSRQMNSREGYTF.

A word on this clone: The sample holds other DNA sequences that translate to the same CDR3. The V gene is TRBV4-1, the J gene TRBJ2-5, with a weak D call TRBD1 (5 bases). Trimming took 4 bases from V and 4 from J, leaving 7 bases between them. CDR1 and CDR2 (germline): MGHRA, YSYEKL. The CDR3 has 12 amino acids. The CDR3 protein is CASSLRGETQYF. CDR3 coding DNA: TGCGCCAGCAGCCTAAGGGGAGAGACCCAGTACTTC.

The rearrangement links TRBV19 to TRBJ2-7, with 7 bases aligning to TRBD2. The CDR3 extends over 16 amino acids. CDR1 and CDR2 (germline): LNHDA, SQIVND (reference sequence). The trim removed 3 bases at V and 3 bases at J, leaving 11 bases unmatched. CDR3 amino acids: CASSMDLGTIHYEQYF. For the CDR3, the DNA is TGTGCCAGTAGTATGGATTTAGGGACTATCCACTACGAGCAGTACTTC.

V gene TRBV5-6 combines with J gene TRBJ2-3; no firm D call. V was clipped by 4 bases and J by 3 bases, with 15 bases between them. Germline CDR1 and CDR2: SGHDT and YYEEEE. The CDR3 has 15 residues. The CDR3 nucleotides read TGTGCCAGCAGCGCAGCACCAACCCTAACAGATACGCAGTATTTT. It codes for CASSAAPTLTDTQYF.

The chain recombines TRBV7-9 with TRBJ1-3, with TRBD1 identical over 8 bases. This CDR3 has 16 residues. CDR1 is SEHNR, CDR2 FQNEAQ, per germline (reference sequence). J was trimmed by 2 bases and V by 4 bases; bases with no gene match: 7. Here the CDR3 reads CASSSPQGAAGNTIYF. The CDR3 DNA reads TGTGCCAGCAGCTCCCCCCAGGGGGCGGCTGGAAACACCATATATTTT.

About this clone: The identical CDR3 is also encoded by other nucleotide sequences in the sample. The chain carries TRBV10-3 and TRBJ2-2; D is undetermined. CDR1 is ENHRY and CDR2 is SYGVKD in the germline V gene. The CDR3 covers 12 residues. V gave up 6 bases and J gave up 0 bases, with 2 bases separating them. This CDR3 is CAIRTNTGELFF. CDR3 nucleotide sequence: TGTGCCATCAGGACGAACACCGGGGAGCTGTTTTTT.

The J gene is TRBJ2-3, the V gene TRBV7-6; 7 nucleotides align to TRBD1. The germline gives CDR1 SGHVS, CDR2 FNYEAQ. The CDR3 length is 15 residues. The J segment lost 0 bases and the V segment lost 5 bases, leaving 5 bases of the junction unmatched. CDR3 amino acids: CASSLGTVSTDTQYF. The CDR3 DNA reads as TGTGCCAGCAGCCTCGGGACAGTTAGCACAGATACGCAGTATTTT.

This CDR3 is CASRPCGLAGGGEQFF. For the CDR3, the DNA is TGTGCAAGTCGCCCCTGTGGACTAGCGGGAGGGGGTGAGCAGTTCTTC. The chain has TRBV12-2 and TRBJ2-1; the table's TRBD2 call for D was not verified on the DNA. TRBV12-2 is assigned pseudogene status. CDR3 size: 16 residues.

This chain links TRBV6-4 with TRBJ2-2, with no clear D. The germline gives CDR1 MRHNA, CDR2 SNTAGT. Trimming removed 3 bases from V and 5 bases from J, with 7 bases in between. The CDR3 contains 13 residues. The CDR3 sequence is CASSDRMTGELFF. DNA for the CDR3: TGTGCCAGCAGTGATCGAATGACCGGGGAGCTGTTTTTT.

The genes are TRBV7-8 and TRBJ2-5; 14 positions match TRBD2. The V segment lost 5 bases and the J segment 1 base; nucleotides outside the gene matches: 6. Germline CDR1 reads SGHVS; CDR2 reads FQNEAQ. The CDR3 runs to 17 residues. The CDR3 DNA follows: TGTGCCAGCAGCAGGGGACTAGCGGGAGCGGCCCAAGAGACCCAGTACTTC. Protein: CASSRGLAGAAQETQYF.

The chain carries TRBV27 and TRBJ2-1; 10 bases map to TRBD2. This CDR3 comprises 15 residues. J lost 10 bases, V lost 2 bases, and 8 bases had no gene match. CDR1 is MNHEY, CDR2 SMNVEV, per germline (reference sequence). In nucleotides, the CDR3 is TGTGCCAGCAGTTTAAGTTCTAGCGGGAGCGTGGAGCAGTTCTTC. Its protein product is CASSLSSSGSVEQFF.

The V gene is TRBV9, the J gene TRBJ2-7; possibly TRBD2 for D (5 bases). The CDR3 runs 13 residues. Germline CDR1 SGDLS, CDR2 YYNGEE. Trimming pared 4 bases from V and 7 bases from J, leaving 15 bases between. CDR3 region: CASSPESGWEQYF. Written as DNA, the CDR3 is TGTGCCAGCAGCCCCGAATCGGGGTGGGAGCAGTACTTC.

The chain recombines TRBV7-2 with TRBJ2-1; 9 nucleotides align to TRBD2. Germline-derived CDR1 and CDR2 are SGHTA and FQGNSA. The CDR3 runs 15 residues. The ends lost 7 bases at V and 0 bases at J; junction bases unmatched: 4. For the CDR3, the DNA is TGTGCCAGCACCTTTAGCGGGGGCTCCTACAATGAGCAGTTCTTC. Encoded protein: CASTFSGGSYNEQFF.

CDR3 sequence reads: CAWSVDRGQYEQYF. In DNA form, the CDR3 reads TGTGCCTGGAGTGTGGACAGGGGGCAATACGAGCAGTACTTC. The chain recombines TRBV30 with TRBJ2-7, with 11 bases identical to TRBD1. The trim removed 0 bases at V and 4 bases at J, leaving 2 bases unmatched. This CDR3 contains 14 residues. Germline CDR1 is GTSNPN and CDR2 is SVGIG (reference sequence).

This clone was recorded only once. The V gene is TRBV7-2, the J gene TRBJ1-3, with D uncertain. CDR1 is SGHTA and CDR2 is FQGNSA in the germline V gene. Trimming cost V 1 base and J 0 bases, with 19 bases left between them. The CDR3 has 19 residues. CDR3 loop: CASSLGPAVRFLSGNTIYF. The CDR3 region has the DNA TGTGCCAGCAGCTTAGGCCCGGCCGTGAGGTTCCTCTCTGGAAACACCATATATTTT. Together with reference TRBV7-2 and TRBJ1-3, the CDR3 gives the full variable domain: GAGVSQSPSNKVTEKGKDVELRCDPISGHTALYWYRQSLGQGLEFLIYFQGNSAPDKSGLPSDRFSAERTGGSVSTLTIQRTQQEDSAVYLCASSLGPAVRFLSGNTIYFGEGSWLTVV.

The V call is TRBV29-1, the J call TRBJ2-1, with TRBD1 matching 7 bases. The CDR3 has 13 residues. The trim removed 8 bases at V and 5 bases at J, leaving 9 bases unmatched. In germline, CDR1 is SQVTM, CDR2 ANQGSEA. CDR3 protein: CSSWDGTDNEQFF. CDR3 nucleotide sequence: TGCAGCAGCTGGGACGGGACAGACAATGAGCAGTTCTTC.

This chain joins TRBV5-6 and TRBJ2-1; D assignment may be TRBD1 or TRBD2 (5 bases each). Trimming stripped 4 bases from V and 2 bases from J, with 13 bases between. This CDR3 is 15 amino acids long. Germline V lookup: CDR1 SGHDT, CDR2 YYEEEE. CDR3 sequence reads: CASSPWDDTYNEQFF. The CDR3 bases are TGTGCCAGCAGCCCATGGGACGATACCTACAATGAGCAGTTCTTC.

In its sample, this clone was seen once. The V call is TRBV28, the J call TRBJ2-3; 9 bases line up with TRBD2. V was clipped by 3 bases and J by 3 bases; unmatched bases: 16. CDR3 size: 19 residues. CDR1 is MDHEN, CDR2 SYDVKM, per germline. CDR3 in amino acids: CASSFSSPPEREVTDTQYF. CDR3 nucleotides: TGTGCCAGCAGTTTTTCAAGCCCCCCTGAGCGGGAGGTGACAGATACGCAGTATTTT.

The gene calls are TRBV6-1 and TRBJ2-7; 9 nucleotides match TRBD2. Germline CDR1 MNHNS, CDR2 SASEGT. The trim removed 2 bases at V and 5 bases at J, leaving 7 bases unmatched. The CDR3 sequence is 15 residues long. CDR3 in amino acids: CASSEMSGRIDEQYF. CDR3 in DNA: TGTGCCAGCAGTGAAATGAGCGGGAGGATAGACGAGCAGTACTTC.

This chain links TRBV6-4 with TRBJ2-3; tentative D call: TRBD1 (5 bases). Germline V gene sequence: CDR1 MRHNA, CDR2 SNTAGT. Trimming shortened V by 4 bases and J by 4 bases, and 9 bases separated the two germline ends. The CDR3 is 13 amino acids. The CDR3: CASSARVADTQYF. The CDR3 DNA reads as TGTGCCAGCAGTGCCAGGGTTGCAGATACGCAGTATTTT.

This chain uses TRBV27 with TRBJ1-1; TRBD1 might be the D (6 bases). Trimming left V 4 bases short and J 5 bases short, with 17 bases between. Per the germline V gene, CDR1 is MNHEY and CDR2 is SMNVEV (reference sequence). The CDR3 spans 15 residues. This chain's CDR3 is CASSWTTGGQTEAFF. CDR3 DNA: TGTGCCAGCAGTTGGACGACAGGAGGACAGACTGAAGCTTTCTTT.